A single sample is the source of the 5 T cell receptor beta chains below, sequenced in a study of OX40 agonist ivuxolimab in advanced cancers. Repertoires were generated with immunoSEQ multiplex PCR, while TCRdb's copy carries only in-frame clones and drops some. The data hold more than 20,000 clones, with 80% to 90% observed a single time. The sample here was CD4+ or CD8+ T cells sorted from blood, taken in a trial of the OX40 agonist ivuxolimab. Source of these receptors: an adult with an advanced solid tumor such as melanoma, head and neck, liver or kidney cancer.

The chain employs TRBV10-3 and TRBJ2-2; the match to TRBD2 covers 10 bases. The CDR3 loop spans 14 amino acids. In germline, CDR1 is ENHRY, CDR2 SYGVKD. The V and J ends lost 4 bases and 6 bases, in that order; junction bases with no gene match: 2. The CDR3 is CAISASGRPGELFF. In DNA form, the CDR3 reads TGTGCCATCAGTGCTAGCGGGAGACCCGGGGAGCTGTTTTTT.

V and J are TRBV7-8 and TRBJ2-5; D possibly corresponds to TRBD1 (5 bases). This CDR3 comprises 13 residues. Trimming stripped 4 bases from V and 6 bases from J, with 12 bases between. Germline V gene lookup returns CDR1 SGHVS and CDR2 FQNEAQ. CDR3 residues: CASSYDPDKTQYF. The CDR3 coding sequence is TGTGCCAGCAGCTACGACCCGGACAAGACCCAGTACTTC.

V is TRBV27 and J is TRBJ1-1; no reliable D call. The germline CDR1 and CDR2 sequences are MNHEY and SMNVEV (reference sequence). The V end was cut by 7 bases, the J end by 0 bases, with 9 bases between. There are 13 residues in the CDR3. CDR3 amino acids: CASKISVNTEAFF. In DNA, the CDR3 is TGTGCCAGCAAGATTTCCGTGAACACTGAAGCTTTCTTT.

The chain has TRBV2 and TRBJ2-2; D possibly uses TRBD1 or TRBD2 (5 bases each). In germline, CDR1 is SNHLY, CDR2 FYNNEI. There are 13 residues in the CDR3. V lost 6 bases and J 3 bases, leaving 8 bases between the germline ends. This chain's CDR3 is CASRGTYTGELFF. CDR3 DNA sequence: TGTGCCAGCAGGGGGACGTACACCGGGGAGCTGTTTTTT. Supplemented by reference TRBV2 and TRBJ2-2, the full variable domain reads EPEVTQTPSHQVTQMGQEVILRCVPISNHLYFYWYRQILGQKVEFLVSFYNNEISEKSEIFDDQFSVERPDGSNFTLKIRSTKLEDSAMYFCASRGTYTGELFFGEGSRLTVL.

J is TRBJ2-3 and V is TRBV2; no clear D gene. CDR1 is SNHLY, CDR2 FYNNEI, per germline. There are 14 residues in the CDR3. Trimming stripped 7 bases from V and 0 bases from J, with 11 bases between. CDR3 nucleotides: TGTGCCAGCACCGGCGTTTTTAGCACAGATACGCAGTATTTT. Translation gives CASTGVFSTDTQYF.